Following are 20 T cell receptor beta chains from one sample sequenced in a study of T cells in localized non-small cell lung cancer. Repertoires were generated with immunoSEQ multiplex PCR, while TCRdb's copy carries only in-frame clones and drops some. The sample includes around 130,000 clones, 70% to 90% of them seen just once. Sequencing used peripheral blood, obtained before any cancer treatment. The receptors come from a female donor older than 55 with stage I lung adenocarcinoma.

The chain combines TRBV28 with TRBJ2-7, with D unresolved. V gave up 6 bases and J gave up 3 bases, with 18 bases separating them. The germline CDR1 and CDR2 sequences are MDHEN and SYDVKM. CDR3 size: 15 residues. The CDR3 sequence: CASRVRGSEIYEQYF. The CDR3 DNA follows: TGTGCCAGCAGGGTTAGAGGAAGCGAGATCTACGAGCAGTACTTC.

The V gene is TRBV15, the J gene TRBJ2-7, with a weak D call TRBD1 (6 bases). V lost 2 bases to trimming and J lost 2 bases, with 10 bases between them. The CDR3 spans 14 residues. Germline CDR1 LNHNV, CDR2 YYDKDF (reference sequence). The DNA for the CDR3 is TGTGCCACCAGCAGAAACAGGGTCACCTACGAGCAGTACTTC. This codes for CATSRNRVTYEQYF.

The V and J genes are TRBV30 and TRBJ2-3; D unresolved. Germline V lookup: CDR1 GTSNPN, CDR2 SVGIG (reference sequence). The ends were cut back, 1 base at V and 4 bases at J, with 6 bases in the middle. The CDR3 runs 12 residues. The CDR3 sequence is CAWSGWADTQYF. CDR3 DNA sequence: TGTGCCTGGAGTGGTTGGGCAGATACGCAGTATTTT.

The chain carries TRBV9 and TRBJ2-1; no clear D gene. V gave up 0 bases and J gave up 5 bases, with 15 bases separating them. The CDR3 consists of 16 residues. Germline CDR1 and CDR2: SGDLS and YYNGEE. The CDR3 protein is CASSVAISQPDNEQFF. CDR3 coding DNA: TGTGCCAGCAGCGTAGCTATTTCACAGCCTGACAATGAGCAGTTCTTC.

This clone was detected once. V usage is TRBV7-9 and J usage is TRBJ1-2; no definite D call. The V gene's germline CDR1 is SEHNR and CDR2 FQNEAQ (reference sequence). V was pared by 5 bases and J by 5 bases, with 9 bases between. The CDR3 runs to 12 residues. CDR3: CASSDDGYGYTF. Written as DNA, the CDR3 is TGTGCCAGCAGCGATGATGGGTATGGCTACACCTTC.

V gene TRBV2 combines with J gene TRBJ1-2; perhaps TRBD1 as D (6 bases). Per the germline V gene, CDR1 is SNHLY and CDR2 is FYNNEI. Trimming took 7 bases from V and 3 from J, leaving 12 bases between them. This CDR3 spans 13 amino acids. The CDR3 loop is CASNGGPDYGYTF. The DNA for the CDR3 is TGTGCCAGCAACGGGGGGCCGGACTATGGCTACACCTTC.

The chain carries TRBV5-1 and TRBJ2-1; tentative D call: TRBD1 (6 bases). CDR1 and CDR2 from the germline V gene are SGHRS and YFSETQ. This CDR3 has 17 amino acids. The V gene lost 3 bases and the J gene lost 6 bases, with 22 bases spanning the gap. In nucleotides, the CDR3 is TGCGCCAGCAGCTCAAGTACGACAGGCCGGAGCGGCAATGAGCAGTTCTTC. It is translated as CASSSSTTGRSGNEQFF.

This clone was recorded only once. The DNA of the CDR3 is TGTGCCAGCAGTTCCCTCGGGGCCCAGCATTTT. Translation: CASSSLGAQHF. The chain joins TRBV6-5 to TRBJ1-5; D remains unclear. CDR1 MNHEY and CDR2 SVGAGI come from the germline V gene. The length of the CDR3 is 11 residues. V shed 4 bases and J shed 11 bases, with 9 bases lying between them.

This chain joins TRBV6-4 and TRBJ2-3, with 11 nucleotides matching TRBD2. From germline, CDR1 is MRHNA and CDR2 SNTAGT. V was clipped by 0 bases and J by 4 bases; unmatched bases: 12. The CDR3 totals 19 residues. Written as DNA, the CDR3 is TGTGCCAGCAGTGACTCGGGGCTAGCGGGAGGTGTAGGGCCAGATACGCAGTATTTT. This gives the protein CASSDSGLAGGVGPDTQYF.

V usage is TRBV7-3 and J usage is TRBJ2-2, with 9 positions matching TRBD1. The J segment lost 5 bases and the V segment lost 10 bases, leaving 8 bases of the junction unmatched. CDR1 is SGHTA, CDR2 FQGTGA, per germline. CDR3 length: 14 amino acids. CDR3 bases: TGTGCCACCAAGCGGGACAGGGTTACCGGGGAGCTGTTTTTT. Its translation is CATKRDRVTGELFF.

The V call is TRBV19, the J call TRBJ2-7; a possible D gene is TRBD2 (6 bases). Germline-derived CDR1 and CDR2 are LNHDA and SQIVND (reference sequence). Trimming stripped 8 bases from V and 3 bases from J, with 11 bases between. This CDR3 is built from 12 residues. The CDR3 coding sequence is TGTGCCAGTTCCAGGGACTTCTACGAGCAGTACTTC. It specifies CASSRDFYEQYF.

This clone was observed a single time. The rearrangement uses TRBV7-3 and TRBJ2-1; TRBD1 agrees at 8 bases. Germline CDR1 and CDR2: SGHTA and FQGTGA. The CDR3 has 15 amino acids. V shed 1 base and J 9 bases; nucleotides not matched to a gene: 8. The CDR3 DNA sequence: TGTGCCAGCAGCTTAAGGTACAGGGGGAAGGGTGAGCAGTTCTTC. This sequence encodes CASSLRYRGKGEQFF.

This CDR3 reads CSVVGTPGAGNEQFF. The CDR3 DNA sequence: TGCAGCGTCGTAGGGACTCCGGGGGCTGGGAATGAGCAGTTCTTC. The chain links TRBV29-1 to TRBJ2-1; possibly TRBD1 or TRBD2 for D (6 bases each). The V and J ends lost 6 bases and 7 bases respectively, with 22 bases between them. CDR1 is SQVTM and CDR2 is ANQGSEA in the germline V gene. The CDR3 is made up of 15 amino acids.

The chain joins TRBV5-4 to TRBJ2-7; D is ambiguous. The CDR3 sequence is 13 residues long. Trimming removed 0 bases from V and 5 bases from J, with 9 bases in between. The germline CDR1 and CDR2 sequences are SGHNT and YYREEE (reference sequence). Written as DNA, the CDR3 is TGTGCCAGCAGCTTGGCCGGCGGAAACGAGCAGTACTTC. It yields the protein CASSLAGGNEQYF.

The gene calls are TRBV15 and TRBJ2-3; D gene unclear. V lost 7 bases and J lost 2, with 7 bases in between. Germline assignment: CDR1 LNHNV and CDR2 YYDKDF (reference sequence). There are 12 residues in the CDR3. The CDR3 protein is CATKQITDTQYF. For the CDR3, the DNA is TGTGCCACCAAACAGATCACAGATACGCAGTATTTT.

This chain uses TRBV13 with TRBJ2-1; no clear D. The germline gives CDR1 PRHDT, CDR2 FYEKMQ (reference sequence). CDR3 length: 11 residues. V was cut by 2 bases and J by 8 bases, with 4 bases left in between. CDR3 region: CASSLKDEQFF. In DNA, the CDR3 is TGTGCCAGCAGCTTAAAGGATGAGCAGTTCTTC.

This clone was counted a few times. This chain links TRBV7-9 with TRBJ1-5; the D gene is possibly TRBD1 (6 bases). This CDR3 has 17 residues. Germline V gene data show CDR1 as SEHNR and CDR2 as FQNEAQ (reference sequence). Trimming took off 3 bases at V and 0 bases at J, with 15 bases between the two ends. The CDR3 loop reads CASSFVQGPDSNQPQHF. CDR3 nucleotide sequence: TGTGCCAGCAGCTTCGTGCAGGGGCCTGATAGCAATCAGCCCCAGCATTTT.

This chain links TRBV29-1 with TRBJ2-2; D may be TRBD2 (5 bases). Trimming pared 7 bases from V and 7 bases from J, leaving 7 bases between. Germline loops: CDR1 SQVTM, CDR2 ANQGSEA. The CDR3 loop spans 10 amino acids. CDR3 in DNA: TGCAGCGCCGCGGGCGGGGAGCTGTTTTTT. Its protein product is CSAAGGELFF.

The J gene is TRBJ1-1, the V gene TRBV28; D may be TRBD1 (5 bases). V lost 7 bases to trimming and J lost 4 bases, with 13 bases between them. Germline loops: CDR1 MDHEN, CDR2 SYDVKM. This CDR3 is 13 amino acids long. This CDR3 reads CASNNGAGTEAFF. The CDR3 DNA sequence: TGTGCCAGCAACAATGGGGCAGGCACTGAAGCTTTCTTT.

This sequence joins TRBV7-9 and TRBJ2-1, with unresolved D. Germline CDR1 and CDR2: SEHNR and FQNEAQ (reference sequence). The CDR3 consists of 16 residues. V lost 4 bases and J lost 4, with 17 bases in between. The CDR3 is CASSSSQQPYYNEQFF. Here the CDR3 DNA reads TGTGCCAGCAGCTCATCTCAGCAGCCTTATTACAATGAGCAGTTCTTC.